The 16 T cell receptor beta chains reported below all come from one sample, sequenced in a study of CD8 T cells in ankylosing spondylitis. TCRdb reanalysed the 5' RACE reads using MiXCR and keeps one entry per CDR3 protein. The sample lists some 220,000 distinct CDR3 sequences, roughly a tenth occurring once. The sample taken for sequencing was blood, either unsorted or a sorted T cell fraction (not recorded which). These receptors were taken from a male donor with ankylosing spondylitis or in good health (not recorded which).

This clonotype was observed at least ten times. The genes are TRBV29-1 and TRBJ2-5, with TRBD1 matching 11 bases. The trim removed 7 bases at V and 7 bases at J, leaving 5 bases unmatched. CDR1 and CDR2 from the germline V gene are SQVTM and ANQGSEA. The CDR3 runs 12 residues. CDR3 sequence reads: CSAGTGGTTQYF. Here the CDR3 DNA reads TGCAGCGCCGGGACAGGGGGGACGACCCAGTACTTC. The complete variable domain, with remaining parts taken from reference TRBV29-1 and TRBJ2-5, reads SAVISQKPSRDICQRGTSLTIQCQVDSQVTMMFWYRQQPGQSLTLIATANQGSEATYESGFVIDKFPISRPNLTFSTLTVSNMSPEDSSIYLCSAGTGGTTQYFGPGTRLLVL.

A note on this clonotype: The junction does not match germline at one end; this may be a read error. CDR3 sequence reads: CASSKDVGGTLTDTQYF. In nucleotides, the CDR3 is TGTGCCAGCAGCAAAGATGTAGGCGGGACCCTCACAGATACGCAGTATTTT. The chain has TRBV3-1 and TRBJ2-3; a weak D match, TRBD2 (6 bases). Germline values: CDR1 LGHDT, CDR2 YNNKEL (reference sequence). There are 17 residues in the CDR3.

The chain is built from TRBV27 and TRBJ2-3; 7 nucleotides align to TRBD1. CDR3 length equals 14 residues. The germline V gene has CDR1 MNHEY and CDR2 SMNVEV (reference sequence). The trim removed 3 bases at V and 7 bases at J, leaving 7 bases unmatched. CDR3 sequence reads: CASSLTGPQNTQYF. CDR3 nucleotides: TGTGCCAGCAGTTTGACAGGGCCACAGAATACGCAGTATTTT.

Many counts were recorded for this clonotype. The chain is built from TRBV12-3 or TRBV12-4 and TRBJ1-1, with 10 bases that match TRBD1. This CDR3 region has 15 residues. V was clipped by 6 bases and J by 5 bases; unmatched bases: 9. The CDR3 DNA reads as TGTGCCAGCAGCCCATTGACAGGGGGCCCAACTGAAGCTTTCTTT. This translates into CASSPLTGGPTEAFF.

This clonotype was observed a few times. The chain joins TRBV7-2 to TRBJ2-7; D possibly corresponds to TRBD2 (6 bases). This CDR3 is built from 14 residues. Per germline, CDR1 SGHTA and CDR2 FQGNSA. V was shortened by 2 bases and J by 1 base, with 9 bases between the two germline ends. The CDR3 nucleotides are TGTGCCAGCAGCTTACAGGGAGGATCCTACGAGCAGTACTTC. Translating gives CASSLQGGSYEQYF.

V is TRBV7-9 and J is TRBJ2-6; TRBD2 agrees at 8 bases. V gave up 5 bases and J gave up 1 base; unmatched junction bases: 1. Germline loops: CDR1 SEHNR, CDR2 FQNEAQ (reference sequence). The CDR3 covers 15 residues. In DNA form, the CDR3 reads TGTGCCAGCAGCCCGGGGGGGTCTGGGGCCAACGTCCTGACTTTC. It yields the protein CASSPGGSGANVLTF.

This clonotype appeared a few times. The chain employs TRBV6-1 and TRBJ2-7, with a weak D call TRBD2 (6 bases). CDR3 size: 14 residues. Germline V gene sequence: CDR1 MNHNS, CDR2 SASEGT. The V gene lost 5 bases and the J gene lost 2 bases, with 13 bases spanning the gap. The CDR3 reads CASSQRALTYEQYF. CDR3 coding DNA: TGTGCCAGCAGTCAGCGGGCCCTTACCTACGAGCAGTACTTC.

This clonotype was picked up a small number of times. This clone may be a read error of a much larger clone one base away. The chain links TRBV4-2 to TRBJ2-5; TRBD2 aligns across 9 bases. Germline V lookup: CDR1 LGHNA, CDR2 YNFKEQ. V was clipped by 1 base and J by 1 base; unmatched bases: 1. The CDR3 length is 15 residues. The CDR3 loop reads CASSQGTSAQETQYF. For the CDR3, the DNA is TGTGCCAGCAGCCAAGGGACTAGCGCCCAAGAGACCCAGTACTTC.

This clonotype was detected only once. The chain is built from TRBV20-1 and TRBJ1-4, with 7 bases matching TRBD1. In germline, CDR1 is DFQATT, CDR2 SNEGSKA (reference sequence). The CDR3 contains 13 residues. With V trimmed by 5 bases and J by 8 bases, 8 bases remained unmatched. CDR3 nucleotide sequence: TGCAGTGCTTTACGACAGGGAGGCGAAAAACTGTTTTTT. Its translation is CSALRQGGEKLFF.

This clonotype was observed many times. CDR3 in amino acids: CASSEGVLLHNEQFF. CDR3 sequence (DNA): TGCGCCAGCAGTGAGGGCGTTCTTTTACACAATGAGCAGTTCTTC. The chain uses TRBV5-1 and TRBJ2-1, with D tentatively TRBD2 (5 bases). Deletions cut 5 bases from V and 5 bases from J, with 17 bases between. Germline V gives CDR1 SGHRS, CDR2 YFSETQ. CDR3 length equals 15 residues.

This clonotype occurred many times. The genes are TRBV12-3 or TRBV12-4 and TRBJ2-6; D unclear. The germline V and J ends were trimmed by 6 bases and 4 bases, with 10 bases remaining between them. The CDR3 consists of 14 residues. CDR3 DNA sequence: TGTGCCAGCAGGCCCTCCGCGGGGGCCAACGTCCTGACTTTC. Translation gives CASRPSAGANVLTF.

This clonotype was seen at least ten times. J is TRBJ1-1 and V is TRBV20-1; no clear D. The germline V gene encodes CDR1 DFQATT and CDR2 SNEGSKA (reference sequence). Trimming stripped 0 bases from V and 1 base from J, with 6 bases between. This CDR3 comprises 13 residues. The CDR3 spells CSARDQPNTEAFF. The CDR3, as DNA: TGCAGTGCTAGAGACCAGCCGAACACTGAAGCTTTCTTT.

The gene calls are TRBV20-1 and TRBJ2-7; 7 positions match TRBD2. Germline assignment: CDR1 DFQATT and CDR2 SNEGSKA (reference sequence). The length of the CDR3 is 17 residues. V was pared by 0 bases and J by 9 bases, with 20 bases of the junction left unmatched. The CDR3 DNA is TGCAGTGCTAGAGATAGGCTAGCGGTTACTTTCCCTACGGGGCAGTACTTC. Translated: CSARDRLAVTFPTGQYF.

This clonotype has at least ten counts. This chain connects TRBV12-3 or TRBV12-4 to TRBJ1-5, with 8 nucleotides matching TRBD1. After removal of 2 bases from V and 4 bases from J, the junction contained 4 bases not matched to a gene. This CDR3 has 15 residues. CDR3 DNA sequence: TGTGCCAGCAGTTTACAGGGGGCTAGGAATCAGCCCCAGCATTTT. Protein: CASSLQGARNQPQHF.

This sequence joins TRBV19 and TRBJ1-3; D remains ambiguous. V lost 11 bases to trimming and J lost 1 base, with 12 bases between them. Germline values: CDR1 LNHDA, CDR2 SQIVND (reference sequence). The CDR3 spans 13 residues. As DNA, the CDR3 is TGTGCCTGTGGGAAACGTTCTGGAAACACCATATATTTT. This gives the protein CACGKRSGNTIYF.

This clonotype was counted at least ten times. The chain employs TRBV6-1 and TRBJ1-4; D is undetermined. The germline V gene encodes CDR1 MNHNS and CDR2 SASEGT. The CDR3 loop spans 14 amino acids. Trimming removed 7 bases from V and 7 bases from J, with 16 bases in between. The CDR3 DNA sequence: TGTGCCAGCAACATCGGAGTTGGGAGTGAAAAACTGTTTTTT. Protein product: CASNIGVGSEKLFF.